This record concerns one TCR beta chain sequence. Its antigen is unknown. The sample holds no much larger clone one base away, and base qualities are not on file. The entry originates in a study of blood T cell repertoires in COVID-19 (dated by TCRdb to the early 2020s). Study-wide context: The collaborator samples originated in the United States, Italy and Spain and spanned the acute and convalescent phases of COVID-19. The material from the prospective study consisted of cDNA or gDNA derived from T cells, B-cell-depleted T cells, or PBMCs. The dataset comprised deeply sampled blood TCRbeta repertoires from subjects exposed to, actively infected with, or recovered from COVID-19. The repertoires were made available in a free public database intended to serve as a resource for research on the immune response to SARS-CoV-2. Samples were obtained from the ongoing ImmuneRACE study (first 160 participants) and from 1,000 to 1,500 subjects provided by 6 global collaborators. Sample metadata almost always included a de-identified subject ID, COVID-19 status, age in years and sex. Where available, HLA class I and class II types were taken from metadata supplied by the sample provider and were not determined by assay-based typing.

The immunoSEQ Assay, a bias-controlled multiplex PCR, was used to amplify TCRbeta CDR3 regions from genomic DNA. In the source study's methods: Within the assay, amplification of reference gene primers was used to estimate how many nucleated cells each sample contained. Sequence reads were collapsed and filtered to measure the absolute abundance of every unique TCRbeta CDR3 rearrangement. For each sample, productive Simpson clonality was calculated as the square root of Simpson's diversity index across productive rearrangements. The table was pulled from immuneACCESS by TCRdb, which kept in-frame rearrangements only. Such tables lose some clones; where checked, under half of the loss comes from unresolved V genes, and the rest has no known cause. Clonal size and the V and J genes are those of that table, whereas D and trimming came from the DNA. Across this sample there are 200,000 to 300,000 clones, with about 87% seen only once. Of the sample, around 5% is held by the ten largest clones.

Broad study findings and their caveats: How much clinical and demographic metadata was included differed by source and by participant, and the metadata was provided uncurated.

At one collaborating source in Seattle, patients were enrolled during active infection and were followed longitudinally through the course of disease. Collaborating institutions collected whole blood in K2EDTA tubes following their own protocols. For TCRbeta analysis, collaborator samples were shipped as frozen whole blood, as isolated PBMCs, or as DNA extracted from either sample type. The sequence was obtained from a woman in her fifties or sixties with COVID-19, enrolled during active disease. The sample taken for sequencing was peripheral blood.

CDR3 region: CAWAPVGGVGQPQHF. The DNA reads as follows: TGTGCCTGGGCTCCCGTTGGCGGGGTTGGTCAGCCCCAGCATTTT. This receptor chain uses TRBV30 and TRBJ1-5; no confident D gene assignment can be made. V and J lose 5 bases and 6 bases, and a span of 20 bases separates them. The CDR3 goes from the cysteine to the phenylalanine over 15 residues. Only the CDR3 part of the read is kept: 45 bases, read in frame from the first base. The CDR1 and CDR2 encoded by the germline V gene (reference sequence) are GTSNPN and SVGIG.